The next 31 T cell receptor beta chains were all read from a single sample in a study of metastatic and nonmetastatic thyroid tumors (dated by TCRdb to 2019 to 2021). Before undergoing thyroid surgery, none of the patients had been given any kind of treatment. Library preparation used PCR. The instrument given in TCRdb is Illumina HiSeq 4000. TCRdb applied fastp at Q25 and MiXCR to the public reads, then kept only in-frame beta chains. In all, the sample holds tens of thousands of clones, and around 18% of those were seen once. The ten biggest clones cover 9.5% to 15% of the sample. Source material: blood. The receptors shown here come from a female donor with papillary thyroid cancer or a benign thyroid nodule (not recorded which). Some clones in this sample may be carry-over from other donors' samples.

This clone was counted at least ten times. CDR3 in amino acids: CAWRHTSGEQYF. DNA for the CDR3: TGTGCCTGGAGACACACTAGCGGCGAGCAGTACTTC. This chain uses TRBV30 with TRBJ2-7, with 8 nucleotides matching TRBD2. V shed 3 bases, J shed 6 bases, and the junction held 4 bases outside the gene matches. The CDR3 is 12 amino acids. Germline V gives CDR1 GTSNPN, CDR2 SVGIG (reference sequence).

This clone was seen ten or more times. The J gene is TRBJ1-1, the V gene TRBV5-4; no reliable D call. The CDR3 is made up of 13 amino acids. Germline V gene sequence: CDR1 SGHNT, CDR2 YYREEE (reference sequence). Trimming shortened V by 9 bases and J by 0 bases, and 12 bases separated the two germline ends. CDR3 bases: TGTGCCACCCACCCTGACATGAACACTGAAGCTTTCTTT. Amino acid sequence: CATHPDMNTEAFF. Variable domain in full (rest from reference TRBV5-4 and TRBJ1-1): ETGVTQSPTHLIKTRGQQVTLRCSSQSGHNTVSWYQQALGQGPQFIFQYYREEENGRGNFPPRFSGLQFPNYSSELNVNALELDDSALYLCATHPDMNTEAFFGQGTRLTVV.

This clone has ten or more counts. V and J are TRBV7-8 and TRBJ2-1; D is possibly TRBD2 (6 bases). The CDR3 is 11 residues long. Germline CDR1 SGHVS, CDR2 FQNEAQ. The V and J ends lost 5 bases and 10 bases respectively, with 9 bases between them. CDR3 loop: CASSRGGEQFF. In nucleotides, the CDR3 is TGTGCCAGCAGCCGCGGAGGGGAGCAGTTCTTC.

This clone was seen only a few times. J is TRBJ1-6 and V is TRBV6-1; D gene uncertain. The CDR3 sequence is 12 residues long. Germline V lookup: CDR1 MNHNS, CDR2 SASEGT. Trimming left V 4 bases short and J 13 bases short, with 11 bases between. The CDR3, as DNA: TGTGCCAGCAGTGGAGACTATAGGCCCCTCCACTTT. Its translation: CASSGDYRPLHF.

Ten or more counts support this clone. The chain combines TRBV19 with TRBJ1-4; 8 bases match TRBD1. The CDR3 has 15 residues. The V gene end was trimmed by 3 bases and the J gene end by 4 bases; junction bases not matched to a gene: 4. Germline V gene data show CDR1 as LNHDA and CDR2 as SQIVND (reference sequence). CDR3 sequence reads: CASSMGQDLNEKLFF. CDR3 DNA: TGTGCCAGTAGTATGGGACAGGATCTTAATGAAAAACTGTTTTTT.

This clone was recorded many times. The chain joins TRBV10-3 to TRBJ2-3; the D call may be TRBD1 or TRBD2 (5 bases each). Germline V gene data show CDR1 as ENHRY and CDR2 as SYGVKD. V lost 9 bases and J 1 base, leaving 11 bases between the germline ends. The CDR3 contains 13 residues. In nucleotides, the CDR3 is TGTGCCATGAGGGACCTTGGCACAGATACGCAGTATTTT. It translates to CAMRDLGTDTQYF.

This clone was seen at least ten times. The chain couples TRBV30 to TRBJ1-2; 7 nucleotides match TRBD1. The CDR3 covers 14 residues. The V segment lost 1 base and the J segment 6 bases; nucleotides outside the gene matches: 8. Germline CDR1 is GTSNPN and CDR2 is SVGIG (reference sequence). The CDR3 DNA follows: TGTGCCTGGAGTGCGACAGGGCTGCGGGATGGCTACACCTTC. This translates into CAWSATGLRDGYTF.

Worth noting for this clone: This clone may be a read error of a much larger clone one base away. The chain recombines TRBV9 with TRBJ2-1, with a weak D call TRBD2 (5 bases). Germline CDR1 reads SGDLS; CDR2 reads YYNGEE. The CDR3 spans 16 residues. CDR3 protein: CPSSVGGRSSYNEQFF. For the CDR3, the DNA is TGTCCCAGCAGCGTAGGAGGTCGGAGCTCCTACAATGAGCAGTTCTTC.

This clone was recorded many times. The chain is built from TRBV2 and TRBJ1-1, with 10 bases lining up with TRBD1. The CDR3 is made up of 16 amino acids. V shed 7 bases and J 11 bases; nucleotides not matched to a gene: 19. Germline V lookup: CDR1 SNHLY, CDR2 FYNNEI. This CDR3 is CASTSGTGATQRFAFF. For the CDR3, the DNA is TGTGCCAGCACCTCGGGGACAGGGGCTACCCAACGTTTCGCTTTCTTT.

This clone appeared many times. The CDR3 here is CASSSRTGYSNQPQHF. The DNA of the CDR3 is TGTGCCAGCAGCTCAAGGACAGGTTATAGCAATCAGCCCCAGCATTTT. The chain links TRBV6-1 to TRBJ1-5, with TRBD1 matching over 7 bases. The V gene's germline CDR1 is MNHNS and CDR2 SASEGT. V was clipped by 6 bases and J by 0 bases; unmatched bases: 8. The length of the CDR3 is 16 residues.

This clone occurred many times. V usage is TRBV27 and J usage is TRBJ1-5; D not certain. CDR3 length equals 14 residues. Germline-derived CDR1 and CDR2 are MNHEY and SMNVEV (reference sequence). V was trimmed by 1 base and J by 6 bases, leaving 10 bases between them. CDR3 nucleotide sequence: TGTGCCAGCAGTTTATTAAGGGCCGGTCAGCCCCAGCATTTT. This codes for CASSLLRAGQPQHF.

As for this clone: Sequence at one end of the junction differs from germline and may be a read error. This rearrangement joins TRBV11-2 to TRBJ2-1, with a weak D call TRBD1 (5 bases). Germline lookup yields CDR1 SGHAT and CDR2 FQNNGV. This CDR3 has 16 residues. Written as DNA, the CDR3 is TGTGCCAGCAGCTTATTGCCCCAGGGATCCTCCAATGGGCAGTTCTTC. This translates into CASSLLPQGSSNGQFF.

The table lists this clone with many counts. The V call is TRBV24-1, the J call TRBJ1-5; a possible D gene is TRBD1 (6 bases). The length of the CDR3 is 13 residues. From germline, CDR1 is KGHDR and CDR2 SFDVKD. V shed 7 bases and J shed 4 bases, with 10 bases lying between them. In DNA, the CDR3 is TGTGCCACCAGCACTACAGGGAATCAGCCCCAGCATTTT. Its protein product is CATSTTGNQPQHF.

The table lists this clone with a few counts. This rearrangement joins TRBV12-3 or TRBV12-4 to TRBJ2-1; D may be TRBD1 (5 bases). Trimming stripped 8 bases from V and 8 bases from J, with 19 bases between. The CDR3 totals 14 residues. CDR3 region: CASDIRVQGYEQFF. CDR3 DNA sequence: TGTGCCAGCGACATTCGAGTGCAGGGCTATGAGCAGTTCTTC.

This clone was seen at least ten times. Its ends do not fully match the called genes, so a read error is possible. V and J are TRBV7-7 and TRBJ2-2; TRBD2 is a possible D gene (6 bases). The CDR3 extends over 16 amino acids. CDR1 is SSHAT, CDR2 FNYEAQ, per germline (reference sequence). In DNA form, the CDR3 reads TGTGCTAGCAGCTTAAGAGGCGGGGTGAACACCGGGGAGCTGTTTTTT. It encodes CASSLRGGVNTGELFF. The full variable domain, with the rest looked up from reference TRBV7-7 and TRBJ2-2, is GAGVSQSPRYKVTKRGQDVTLRCDPISSHATLYWYQQALGQGPEFLTYFNYEAQPDKSGLPSDRFSAERPEGSISTLTIQRTEQRDSAMYRCASSLRGGVNTGELFFGEGSRLTVL.

Points on this clone: Relative to the germline gene, one junction end is altered; a read error may explain this. This chain links TRBV24-1 with TRBJ2-1; tentatively, D is TRBD2 (6 bases). The CDR3 has 16 amino acids. Germline values: CDR1 KGHDR, CDR2 SFDVKD. The CDR3 nucleotides read TGTGCCACCAGTGGAGTACTAGGGAGGTGGTACAATGAGCAGTTTTTC. It yields the protein CATSGVLGRWYNEQFF.

In this sample, this clone turned up a few times. V usage is TRBV6-2 or TRBV6-3 and J usage is TRBJ2-5; 12 bases fit TRBD2. V shed 4 bases and J 8 bases; nucleotides not matched to a gene: 17. Germline CDR1 and CDR2: MNHEY and SVGEGT. This CDR3 region has 18 residues. The CDR3 protein is CASSFNPGLAGGPDTQYF. CDR3 DNA: TGTGCCAGCAGTTTTAATCCGGGACTAGCGGGCGGACCAGATACCCAGTACTTC.

This clone came up many times. The chain combines TRBV6-6 with TRBJ1-5; D unresolved. Germline assignment: CDR1 MNHNY and CDR2 SVGAGI (reference sequence). There are 17 residues in the CDR3. The V end lost 3 bases, the J end lost 0 bases, and 15 bases lay between the germline ends. CDR3 amino acids: CASSYPKGGISNQPQHF. CDR3 DNA sequence: TGTGCCAGCAGTTATCCTAAAGGAGGGATTAGCAATCAGCCCCAGCATTTT.

The sample holds many counts of this clone. This chain uses TRBV7-2 with TRBJ2-7; D gene unclear. CDR1 and CDR2 (germline): SGHTA, FQGNSA. The CDR3 sequence is 15 residues long. V was trimmed by 1 base and J by 3 bases, leaving 13 bases between them. CDR3 sequence (DNA): TGTGCCAGCAGCTTAGAGGTAGGGTCCTTCTACGAGCAGTACTTC. The encoded protein is CASSLEVGSFYEQYF.

The rearrangement links TRBV30 to TRBJ1-2; the D gene is possibly TRBD1 (5 bases). Per the germline V gene, CDR1 is GTSNPN and CDR2 is SVGIG (reference sequence). The germline V and J ends were trimmed by 3 bases and 4 bases, with 15 bases remaining between them. This CDR3 spans 14 amino acids. DNA of the CDR3: TGTGCCTGGAGCCCCGGCGGGGCCTTCTATGGCTACACCTTC. It codes for CAWSPGGAFYGYTF. The whole variable domain, remainder taken from reference TRBV30 and TRBJ1-2, is SQTIHQWPATLVQPVGSPLSLECTVEGTSNPNLYWYRQAAGRGLQLLFYSVGIGQISSEVPQNLSASRPQDRQFILSSKKLLLSDSGFYLCAWSPGGAFYGYTFGSGTRLTVV.

This clone was seen ten or more times. The chain joins TRBV5-1 to TRBJ2-3; D is unclear. Germline-derived CDR1 and CDR2 are SGHRS and YFSETQ. The CDR3 is 15 residues long. V was cut by 0 bases and J by 0 bases, with 8 bases left in between. CDR3 DNA sequence: TGCGCCAGCAGCTTGGTGCTGGATAGCACAGATACGCAGTATTTT. The encoded protein is CASSLVLDSTDTQYF.

This clone was counted at least ten times. V and J are TRBV10-3 and TRBJ2-7; TRBD1 agrees at 7 bases. Per germline, CDR1 ENHRY and CDR2 SYGVKD. The CDR3 covers 13 residues. Trimming at V came to 8 bases and at J to 4 bases, leaving 8 bases not matched to a gene. The CDR3, as DNA: TGTGCCATCTCAGACAGGGTCACTTACGAGCAGTACTTC. Residues: CAISDRVTYEQYF.

Many counts were recorded for this clone. The J gene is TRBJ1-5, the V gene TRBV4-1; D not resolved. The V end was cut by 1 base, the J end by 0 bases, with 7 bases between. The germline V gene has CDR1 MGHRA and CDR2 YSYEKL. The CDR3 has 15 amino acids. Written as DNA, the CDR3 is TGCGCCAGCAGCCAAGTGTCAGGTAGCAATCAGCCCCAGCATTTT. Protein sequence: CASSQVSGSNQPQHF.

This clone was seen many times. The chain has TRBV30 and TRBJ2-1; D is uncertain. The CDR3 spans 12 residues. From germline, CDR1 is GTSNPN and CDR2 SVGIG (reference sequence). V lost 5 bases and J 6 bases, leaving 11 bases between the germline ends. The CDR3 nucleotides read TGTGCCTGGGCCGAGAGCGCCAATGAGCAGTTCTTC. Amino acid sequence: CAWAESANEQFF.

Many counts were recorded for this clone. The V and J genes are TRBV25-1 and TRBJ2-1; 8 nucleotides align to TRBD1. The CDR3 contains 12 residues. V dropped 5 bases and J dropped 10; count of bases not matched to a gene: 4. Per germline, CDR1 MGHDK and CDR2 SYGVNS. In nucleotides, the CDR3 is TGTGCCAGCAGTCAGGGGGCCCTGGAGCAGTTCTTC. Encoded protein: CASSQGALEQFF.

This clone has a count of ten or more. The rearrangement links TRBV6-2 or TRBV6-3 to TRBJ1-5; D not certain. The CDR3 is made up of 12 amino acids. In germline, CDR1 is MNHEY, CDR2 SVGEGT. Deletions cut 2 bases from V and 6 bases from J, with 5 bases between. CDR3 region: CASSYVAQPQHF. DNA of the CDR3: TGTGCCAGCAGTTACGTGGCTCAGCCCCAGCATTTT.

The rearrangement links TRBV6-1 to TRBJ1-1; 7 bases align to TRBD1. After removal of 0 bases from V and 7 bases from J, the junction contained 2 bases not matched to a gene. CDR1 and CDR2 from the germline V gene are MNHNS and SASEGT. The CDR3 length is 13 residues. The CDR3, as DNA: TGTGCCAGCAGTGAAGCTGGGACAGTTGAAGCTTTCTTT. Amino acid sequence: CASSEAGTVEAFF.

This chain joins TRBV18 and TRBJ2-7, with D maybe TRBD1 (5 bases). Trimming pared 6 bases from V and 2 bases from J, leaving 14 bases between. Germline assignment: CDR1 KGHSH and CDR2 LQKENI. The CDR3 extends over 14 amino acids. As DNA, the CDR3 is TGTGCCAGCTCTCCGGGTGCGACAGCCTACGAGCAGTACTTC. The encoded protein is CASSPGATAYEQYF.

This clone was counted ten times or more. The gene calls are TRBV20-1 and TRBJ1-2; 9 bases agree with TRBD1. CDR3 length: 13 amino acids. Per germline, CDR1 DFQATT and CDR2 SNEGSKA (reference sequence). Unmatched junction bases numbered 7, after V lost 5 bases and J lost 6 bases. Here the CDR3 reads CSAPRQGVDGYTF. The DNA of the CDR3 is TGCAGTGCTCCTAGACAGGGGGTTGATGGCTACACCTTC.

This clone has at least ten counts. The chain employs TRBV7-6 and TRBJ1-1; D not resolved. The CDR3 is made up of 11 amino acids. Germline assignment: CDR1 SGHVS and CDR2 FNYEAQ. V was shortened by 1 base and J by 7 bases, with 4 bases between the two germline ends. The CDR3 sequence: CASSLGNEAFF. Written as DNA, the CDR3 is TGTGCCAGCAGCTTAGGTAATGAAGCTTTCTTT.

This clone was seen repeatedly, ten times or more. The V call is TRBV12-3 or TRBV12-4, the J call TRBJ2-1, with 7 nucleotides matching TRBD2. The V and J ends lost 7 bases and 0 bases, in that order; junction bases with no gene match: 6. The CDR3 length is 15 residues. In DNA, the CDR3 is TGTGCCAGCACGGGGAGGGCCCACTCCTACAATGAGCAGTTCTTC. Protein product: CASTGRAHSYNEQFF.